This T cell receptor beta chain was recovered during a study of shared clonotypes between healthy human individuals. The table came from immunoSEQ multiplex PCR; TCRdb's copy has only in-frame clones and leaves some out. The table shows around 2.1 million clones, with about 94% occurring only once. This clone has only one observation. Its antigen is unknown. The CDR3 totals 17 residues. Germline lookup yields CDR1 PRHDT and CDR2 FYEKMQ (reference sequence). V gave up 6 bases and J gave up 0 bases, with 20 bases separating them. Memory CD4+ cells were the fraction left after CD45RA+ naive selection. Overall study findings and caveats: A generally larger estimated richness was seen in naive subsets than in memory subsets. Although depth was large, rarefaction showed that sequencing of the sorted subsets was incomplete. With few donors, the genetic and exposure-history diversity represented was limited.

The clonotype was recovered from a man aged 18 to 35 in good health. The chain employs TRBV13 and TRBJ1-1, with D hard to call. Material for sequencing was naive CD4+ T cells sorted from blood. The sample's subset: CD45RA+ positively selected. CDR3 region: CASSRRLYSRMNTEAFF. CDR3 in DNA: TGTGCCAGCAGTCGCAGGCTATACTCTCGGATGAACACTGAAGCTTTCTTT.